Detailed here is one TCR beta chain. Its antigen remains unknown. T cells were sequenced at a targeted depth of 1 in 200,000 to 1 in 1 million. Sequencing used immunoSEQ multiplex PCR; TCRdb keeps in-frame clones, though not all of them. Altogether under 300,000 clones are present, around 76% being singletons, with the ten largest covering 5.6%. This record comes from a study of cytotoxic CD8 clonotypes in ibrutinib-treated CLL. Study as a whole: Response samples were taken after a median around 11 months of treatment, range 6 to 36. Study-level findings and limits: Public clonotypes were rare and shrank or held steady on treatment.

Frozen-stored PBMCs produced 1.5 to 2.5 micrograms of genomic DNA for TCR beta libraries. The receptor was derived from a human donor with chronic lymphocytic leukemia. The sequenced sample was PBMCs, obtained at disease progression, from a patient treated with ibrutinib.

The CDR3 protein is CASRLGPANYGYTF. The CDR3, as DNA: TGTGCCAGCAGACTAGGACCGGCTAACTATGGCTACACCTTC. V is TRBV2 and J is TRBJ1-2; D is uncertain. V dropped 6 bases and J dropped 0 bases, with 11 bases sitting between them. Germline V CDR1 and CDR2: SNHLY, FYNNEI. This CDR3 has 14 residues.